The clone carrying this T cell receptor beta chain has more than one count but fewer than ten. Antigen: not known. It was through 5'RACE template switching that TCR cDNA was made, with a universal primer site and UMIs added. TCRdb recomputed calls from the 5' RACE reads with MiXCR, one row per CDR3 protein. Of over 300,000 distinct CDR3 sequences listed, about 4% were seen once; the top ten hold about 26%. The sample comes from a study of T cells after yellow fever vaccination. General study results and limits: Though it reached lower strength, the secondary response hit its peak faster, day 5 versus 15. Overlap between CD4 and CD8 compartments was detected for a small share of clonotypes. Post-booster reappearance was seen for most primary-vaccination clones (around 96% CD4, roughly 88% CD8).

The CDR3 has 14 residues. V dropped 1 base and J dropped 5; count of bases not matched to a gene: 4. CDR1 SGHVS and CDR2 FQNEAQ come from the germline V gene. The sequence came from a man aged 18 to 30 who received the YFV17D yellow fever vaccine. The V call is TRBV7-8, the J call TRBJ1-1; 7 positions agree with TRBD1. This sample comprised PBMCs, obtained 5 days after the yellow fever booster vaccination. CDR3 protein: CASSLGTGLTEAFF. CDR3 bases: TGTGCCAGCAGCTTAGGGACAGGATTGACTGAAGCTTTCTTT.